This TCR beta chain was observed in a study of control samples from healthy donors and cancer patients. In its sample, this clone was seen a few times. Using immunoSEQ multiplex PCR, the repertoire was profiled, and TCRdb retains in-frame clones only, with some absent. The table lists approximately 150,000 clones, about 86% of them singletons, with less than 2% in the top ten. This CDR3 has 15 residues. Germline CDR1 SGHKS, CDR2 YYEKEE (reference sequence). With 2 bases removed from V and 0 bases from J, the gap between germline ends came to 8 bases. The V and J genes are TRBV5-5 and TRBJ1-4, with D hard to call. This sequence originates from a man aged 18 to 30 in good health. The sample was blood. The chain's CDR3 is CASSFDGATNEKLFF. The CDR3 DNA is TGTGCCAGCAGCTTTGACGGGGCAACTAATGAAAAACTGTTTTTT.